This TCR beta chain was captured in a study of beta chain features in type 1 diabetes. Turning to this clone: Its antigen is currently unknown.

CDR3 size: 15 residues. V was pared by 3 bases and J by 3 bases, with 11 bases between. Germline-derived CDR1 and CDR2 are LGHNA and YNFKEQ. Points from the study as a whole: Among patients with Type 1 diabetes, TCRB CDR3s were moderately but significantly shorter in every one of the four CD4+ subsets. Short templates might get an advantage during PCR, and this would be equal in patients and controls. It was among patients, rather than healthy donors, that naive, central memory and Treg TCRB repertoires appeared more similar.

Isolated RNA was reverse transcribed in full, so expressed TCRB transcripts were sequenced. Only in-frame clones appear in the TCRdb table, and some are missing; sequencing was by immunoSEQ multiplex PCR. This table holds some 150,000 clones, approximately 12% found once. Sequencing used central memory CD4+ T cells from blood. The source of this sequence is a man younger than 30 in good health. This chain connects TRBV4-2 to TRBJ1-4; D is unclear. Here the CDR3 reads CASSQSGAANEKLFF. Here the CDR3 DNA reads TGTGCCAGCAGCCAGTCCGGAGCAGCTAATGAAAAACTGTTTTTT.